The sequence of this T cell receptor (beta chain) was determined in a study of T cell repertoires in cytomegalovirus infection. Study-level information: Recently identified HLA-C-restricted CMV epitopes were among the peptides used. CMV infection together with matching HLA type was indicated by public TCR beta signatures.

Study observations and caveats: The cumulative frequency of public TCR beta families identified carriers of CMV plus the relevant HLA. Dominant in the ex vivo response were TCR beta clonotypes restricted by HLA-C and specific for CMV.

The length of the CDR3 is 14 residues. The junction had 5 bases not matched to a gene; V was cut back by 7 bases and J by 3 bases. Germline V gives CDR1 LGHDT, CDR2 YNNKEL (reference sequence). There are a few counts of this clonotype. Its antigen is unknown. TCRdb fed the reads into MiXCR, producing one record per CDR3 protein. The table shows about 500,000 distinct CDR3 sequences, with about 33% occurring only once. The chain has TRBV3-1 and TRBJ2-1, with TRBD2 identical over 8 bases. The sequencing here drew on cultured PBMCs, taken from culture after CMV antigen stimulation. The TCR originated in a human donor in good health (CMV status not recorded). Some clones in this sample may be carry-over from other donors' samples. CDR3 sequence reads: CASNLGTSYNEQFF. DNA for the CDR3: TGTGCCAGCAACCTCGGGACTAGCTACAATGAGCAGTTCTTC.